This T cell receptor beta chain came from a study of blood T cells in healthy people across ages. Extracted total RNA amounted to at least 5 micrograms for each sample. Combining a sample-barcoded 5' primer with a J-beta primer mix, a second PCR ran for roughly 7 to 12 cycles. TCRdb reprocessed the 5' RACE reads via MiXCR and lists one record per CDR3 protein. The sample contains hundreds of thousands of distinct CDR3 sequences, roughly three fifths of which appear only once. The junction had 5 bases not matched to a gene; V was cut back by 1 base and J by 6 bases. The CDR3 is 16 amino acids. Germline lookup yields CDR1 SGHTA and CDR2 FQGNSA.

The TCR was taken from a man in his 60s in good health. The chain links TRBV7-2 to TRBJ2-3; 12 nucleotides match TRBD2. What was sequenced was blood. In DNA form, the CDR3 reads TGTGCCAGCAGCTTAGGAGCTAGCGGGGGGGCGGATACGCAGTATTTT. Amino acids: CASSLGASGGADTQYF.